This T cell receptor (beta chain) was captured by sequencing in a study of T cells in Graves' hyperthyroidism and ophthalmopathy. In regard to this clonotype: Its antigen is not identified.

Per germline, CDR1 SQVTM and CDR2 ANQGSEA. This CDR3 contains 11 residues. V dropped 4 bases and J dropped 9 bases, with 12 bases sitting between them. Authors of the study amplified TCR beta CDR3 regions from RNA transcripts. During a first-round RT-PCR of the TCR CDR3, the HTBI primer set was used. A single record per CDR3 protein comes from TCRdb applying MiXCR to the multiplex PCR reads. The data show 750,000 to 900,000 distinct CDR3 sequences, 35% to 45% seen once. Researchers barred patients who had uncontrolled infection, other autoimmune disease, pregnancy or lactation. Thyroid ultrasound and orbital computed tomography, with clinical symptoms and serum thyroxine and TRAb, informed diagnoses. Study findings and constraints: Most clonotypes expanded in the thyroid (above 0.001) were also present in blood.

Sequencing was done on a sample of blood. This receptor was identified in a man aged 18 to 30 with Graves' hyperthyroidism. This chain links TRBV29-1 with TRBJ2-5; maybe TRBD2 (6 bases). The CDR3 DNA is TGCAGCGTTGGAGGGGAGGAGCCCCAGTACTTC. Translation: CSVGGEEPQYF.